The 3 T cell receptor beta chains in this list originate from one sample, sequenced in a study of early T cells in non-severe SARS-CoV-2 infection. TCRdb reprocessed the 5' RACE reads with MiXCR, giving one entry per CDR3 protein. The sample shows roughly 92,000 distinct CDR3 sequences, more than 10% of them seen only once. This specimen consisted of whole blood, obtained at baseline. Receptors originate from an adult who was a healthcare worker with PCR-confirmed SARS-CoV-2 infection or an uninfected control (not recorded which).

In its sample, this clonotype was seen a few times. CDR3 region: CASLKTAGASRADTQYF. Here the CDR3 DNA reads TGTGCCAGCCTCAAAACGGCGGGAGCCTCCCGCGCAGATACGCAGTATTTT. This chain connects TRBV19 to TRBJ2-3, with 7 bases lining up with TRBD2. V trimming: 9 bases; J trimming: 4 bases; junction bases outside the gene matches: 19. CDR3 length: 17 amino acids. Per germline, CDR1 LNHDA and CDR2 SQIVND (reference sequence). The variable domain in full, with the rest retrieved from reference TRBV19 and TRBJ2-3, is DGGITQSPKYLFRKEGQNVTLSCEQNLNHDAMYWYRQDPGQGLRLIYYSQIVNDFQKGDIAEGYSVSREKKESFPLTVTSAQKNPTAFYLCASLKTAGASRADTQYFGPGTRLTVL.

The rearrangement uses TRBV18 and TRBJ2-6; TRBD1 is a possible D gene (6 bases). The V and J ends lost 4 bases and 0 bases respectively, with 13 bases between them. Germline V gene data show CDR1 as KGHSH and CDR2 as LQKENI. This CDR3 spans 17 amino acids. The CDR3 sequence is CASSQTGANSGANVLTF. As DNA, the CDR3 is TGTGCCAGCTCACAGACAGGCGCAAACTCTGGGGCCAACGTCCTGACTTTC.

CDR3 coding DNA: TGCGCCAGCATTGTCCAGCCGAACACCGGGGAGCTGTTTTTT. Translating gives CASIVQPNTGELFF. The chain couples TRBV5-1 to TRBJ2-2; no firm D call. The length of the CDR3 is 14 residues. Trimming removed 6 bases from V and 0 bases from J, with 9 bases in between. The germline gives CDR1 SGHRS, CDR2 YFSETQ.